Listed below are T cell receptor beta chains from one sample, sequenced in a study of cytotoxic CD8 clonotypes in ibrutinib-treated CLL. The repertoire was sequenced with immunoSEQ multiplex PCR; TCRdb's copy has only in-frame clones and lacks some. The sample lists roughly 250,000 clones, roughly 70% seen once, with roughly 14% in the top ten. The material sequenced was PBMCs, taken after 24 months of ibrutinib treatment. Receptors originate from a human donor with chronic lymphocytic leukemia. CDR3s include the opening cysteine and the closing phenylalanine or tryptophan. The order of the fields is V gene, CDR3 length, J gene, D gene, clone size, CDR3 DNA, CDR3 protein. D genes are given only for firm matches. Part of the rows lack a size; the others show once, few, many or a class for expanded clones.

TRBV4-1	14	TRBJ2-2	-	once	TGCGCCAGCAGCCAAGATTTATCGAGGAGGGAGCTGTTTTTT	CASSQDLSRRELFF
TRBV29-1	11	TRBJ2-7	-	few	TGCAGCGCCCGGGACACCTACGAGCAGTACTTC	CSARDTYEQYF
TRBV2	13	TRBJ1-1	-	few	TGTGCCAGCAGGATTGGACGCGGCACTGAAGCTTTCTTT	CASRIGRGTEAFF
TRBV7-6	16	TRBJ2-7	TRBD2	-	TGTGCCAGCAGCTTAGAGTTTGCGGGAGGTACCTACGAGCAGTACTTC	CASSLEFAGGTYEQYF
TRBV9	13	TRBJ2-3	-	-	TGTGCCAGCAGCAACAACATTGTAGATACGCAGTATTTT	CASSNNIVDTQYF
TRBV5-1	12	TRBJ2-5	-	few	TGCGCCAGCAGGAATAGCGAGGAGACCCAGTACTTC	CASRNSEETQYF
TRBV5-1	15	TRBJ2-2	TRBD1	-	TGCGCCAGCAGCTTTGTGACAGGGGGCACCGGGGAGCTGTTTTTT	CASSFVTGGTGELFF
TRBV5-1	14	TRBJ2-2	TRBD2	-	TGCGCCAGCAGCTTGGAACTAGCGGTCGGGGAGCTGTTTTTT	CASSLELAVGELFF
TRBV9	14	TRBJ2-1	-	-	TGTGCCAGCAGCGTAACGATGGGGGAGAGTGAGCAGTTCTTC	CASSVTMGESEQFF
TRBV19	15	TRBJ2-1	-	-	TGTGCCAGTAGTATTTCGCACAACCCCTACAATGAGCAGTTCTTC	CASSISHNPYNEQFF
TRBV6-6	16	TRBJ1-2	-	-	TGTGCCAGCAGTTACCTAACAGCCGTGGGTAACTATGGCTACACCTTC	CASSYLTAVGNYGYTF
TRBV4-3	16	TRBJ2-1	-	-	TGCGCCAGCAGCTCCCAACAAGGAGGGCTAGGCGATGAGCAGTTCTTC	CASSSQQGGLGDEQFF